This is a list of T cell receptor beta chains from one sample in a study of blood T cell repertoires in COVID-19. Data came from immunoSEQ multiplex PCR; TCRdb stores just in-frame clones and leaves some out. The data contain approximately 300,000 clones, around 87% of them seen just once; the ten biggest clones take up approximately 5%. Sequencing was done on a sample of PBMCs or T cells enriched from blood (not recorded which). The receptors were gathered from a woman in her thirties who had recovered from COVID-19. The CDR3 runs from the conserved cysteine through the conserved F or W. A D gene is named only where the DNA matches it firmly. Clone size is shown for a subset of rows, as once, few, many or a class of expanded clone.

clone size,V gene,J gene,D gene,CDR3 protein,CDR3 DNA
.,TRBV9,TRBJ2-7,.,CASSVAGSYEQYF,TGTGCCAGCAGCGTAGCAGGGTCTTACGAGCAGTACTTC
.,TRBV5-1,TRBJ1-1,.,CASSLGQQNTEAFF,TGCGCCAGCAGCTTGGGACAGCAGAACACTGAAGCTTTCTTT
.,TRBV20-1,TRBJ1-2,.,CSAGNHYGYTF,TGCAGTGCCGGGAACCACTATGGCTACACCTTC
.,TRBV6-6,TRBJ1-6,TRBD1,CASSRGGSRTGRSYNSPLHF,TGTGCCAGCAGCCGAGGGGGATCCCGGACAGGTCGCTCCTATAATTCACCCCTCCACTTT
.,TRBV5-4,TRBJ2-3,TRBD2,CASSLGTSGWGDTQYF,TGTGCCAGCAGCTTGGGCACTAGCGGGTGGGGAGATACGCAGTATTTT
.,TRBV5-1,TRBJ1-3,.,CASSLPERGTGNTIYF,TGCGCCAGCAGCTTGCCTGAACGGGGTACTGGAAACACCATATATTTT
.,TRBV28,TRBJ1-4,TRBD1,CASSLLPDRGHEKLFF,TGTGCCAGCAGTTTATTACCGGACAGGGGCCACGAAAAACTGTTTTTT
few,TRBV2,TRBJ1-1,.,CASSDQSGNTEAFF,TGTGCCAGCAGTGACCAGTCGGGGAACACTGAAGCTTTCTTT
.,TRBV18,TRBJ2-2,TRBD2,CASSAGTMNTGELFF,TGTGCCAGCTCGGCCGGGACTATGAACACCGGGGAGCTGTTTTTT
few,TRBV19,TRBJ1-3,TRBD1,CASSAGQGAHTIYF,TGTGCCAGTAGTGCTGGACAGGGAGCGCACACCATATATTTT
.,TRBV5-1,TRBJ2-5,TRBD1,CASSRDSEETQYF,TGCGCCAGCAGTCGGGACAGTGAAGAGACCCAGTACTTC
.,TRBV3-1/TRBV3-2,TRBJ2-4,.,CASSQGRGRLQYF,TGTGCCAGCAGCCAAGGCCGGGGTCGGCTTCAGTACTTC
.,TRBV6-1,TRBJ1-6,TRBD1,CASSEPDRLNSPLHF,TGTGCCAGCAGCGAACCGGACAGGTTAAATTCACCCCTCCACTTT
.,TRBV5-3,TRBJ1-3,.,CARSTDTDPGNTIYF,TGTGCCAGAAGCACAGACACAGATCCTGGAAACACCATATATTTT
.,TRBV19,TRBJ1-5,.,CASSVTGPNQPQHF,TGTGCCAGTAGTGTCACAGGGCCCAATCAGCCCCAGCATTTT
once,TRBV19,TRBJ1-2,.,CATSTGPFNYGYTF,TGTGCTACATCTACAGGGCCCTTTAACTATGGCTACACCTTC
.,TRBV5-1,TRBJ1-1,.,CASSSTRNGDTEAFF,TGCGCCAGCAGCAGCACTCGGAACGGGGACACTGAAGCTTTCTTT
.,TRBV4-1,TRBJ2-3,TRBD1,CASSHPGQGVSDTQYF,TGCGCCAGCAGCCATCCGGGACAGGGAGTGTCAGATACGCAGTATTTT
.,TRBV5-5,TRBJ2-1,.,CASSSPPGRVVHEQFF,TGTGCCAGCAGCTCCCCCCCCGGCAGGGTGGTCCATGAGCAGTTCTTC
.,TRBV18,TRBJ2-7,TRBD2,CASSPTSGGAIEQYF,TGTGCCAGCTCGCCGACTAGCGGGGGGGCCATCGAGCAGTACTTC
.,TRBV4-2,TRBJ1-2,.,CASSQDSVYGYTF,TGTGCCAGCAGCCAAGATTCCGTGTATGGCTACACCTTC
.,TRBV19,TRBJ2-7,TRBD1,CASSIGTGDEQYF,TGTGCCAGTAGTATCGGGACAGGGGACGAGCAGTACTTC
.,TRBV6-6,TRBJ2-3,.,CASSHSRTNHLPTDTQYF,TGTGCCAGCAGTCATTCCAGGACTAACCATCTCCCCACAGATACGCAGTATTTT
.,TRBV2,TRBJ2-1,TRBD2,CATRLAGNNEQFF,TGTGCCACCAGGCTAGCGGGGAACAATGAGCAGTTCTTC
few,TRBV7-2,TRBJ2-3,.,CASSPDSLGTDTQYF,TGTGCCAGCAGCCCCGACAGTCTTGGGACAGATACGCAGTATTTT
.,TRBV9,TRBJ2-3,.,CASSPLQGRDTQYF,TGTGCCAGCAGCCCCTTACAGGGGAGGGATACGCAGTATTTT
.,TRBV5-1,TRBJ1-6,.,CASSLQGSTYNSPLHF,TGCGCCAGCAGCTTGCAGGGTAGCACCTATAATTCACCCCTCCACTTT
.,TRBV27,TRBJ2-1,TRBD2,CASSLGTSGGPVGGQFF,TGTGCCAGCAGTTTAGGGACTAGCGGGGGGCCCGTCGGTGGGCAGTTCTTC
.,TRBV27,TRBJ2-1,.,CASSLLWARGDEQFF,TGTGCCAGCAGTTTACTGTGGGCCAGGGGCGATGAGCAGTTCTTC
.,TRBV2,TRBJ1-5,TRBD1,CASSRQGASQPQHF,TGTGCCAGCAGTCGACAGGGGGCGAGTCAGCCCCAGCATTTT
.,TRBV6-1,TRBJ1-2,.,CASSEGLGFSTF,TGTGCCAGCAGTGAAGGGCTGGGCTTTAGCACCTTC
once,TRBV21-1,TRBJ2-7,.,CASSNEVRDRVGSGAYEQYF,.
few,TRBV5-1,TRBJ2-1,TRBD2,CASSLRGSGGRIEQFF,TGCGCCAGCAGCTTGCGCGGGAGCGGGGGCCGAATTGAGCAGTTCTTC
.,TRBV6-6,TRBJ1-6,TRBD1,CASSYTTGTGNSPLHF,TGTGCCAGCAGTTACACCACCGGGACAGGGAATTCACCCCTCCACTTT
.,TRBV13,TRBJ1-4,.,CASSLRREVNEKLFF,TGTGCCAGCAGCCTCCGGCGGGAGGTTAATGAAAAACTGTTTTTT
.,TRBV30,TRBJ2-7,.,CAWTGRGRSEQYF,TGTGCCTGGACCGGGAGGGGGCGCTCCGAGCAGTACTTC
.,TRBV5-4,TRBJ1-1,.,CASSFGYEAFF,TGTGCCAGCAGCTTCGGGTACGAAGCTTTCTTT
.,TRBV3-1/TRBV3-2,TRBJ2-3,.,CASSPVGTDTQYF,TGTGCCAGCAGCCCGGTGGGCACAGATACGCAGTATTTT
few,TRBV19,TRBJ1-1,.,CASSIGRSGQAFF,TGTGCCAGTAGTATAGGACGGTCAGGGCAAGCTTTCTTT
.,TRBV7-8,TRBJ2-1,TRBD1,CASRDRGRMDEQFF,TGTGCCAGCCGGGACAGGGGGCGCATGGATGAGCAGTTCTTC
.,TRBV5-4,TRBJ2-7,.,CASSASGHSYEQYF,TGTGCCAGCAGCGCCTCGGGTCACTCCTACGAGCAGTACTTC
.,TRBV28,TRBJ2-3,TRBD2,CASSPGLVPDTQYF,TGTGCCAGCAGCCCGGGACTAGTGCCAGATACGCAGTATTTT